These T cell receptor beta chains were read from a single sample in a study of T cells after yellow fever vaccination. In TCRdb, the 5' RACE reads were re-called with MiXCR into one record per CDR3 protein. The profile shows hundreds of thousands of distinct CDR3 sequences, under 7.5% of them singletons. The specimen was PBMCs, collected 5 days after the yellow fever booster vaccination. All receptors derive from a man in his thirties or forties who received the YFV17D yellow fever vaccine. Both conserved end residues are part of each CDR3. The order of the fields is CDR3 protein, CDR3 DNA, J gene, V gene, clone size, D gene. The D gene is left open where the match is weak. Expanded clones are given a class, and other clones once, few, many or no size at all.

CATKGGRTDTQYF,TGTGCCACAAAGGGGGGCAGAACAGATACGCAGTATTTT,TRBJ2-3,TRBV10-3,many,-
CASSRTGYSQYF,TGTGCCAGCAGCCGGACAGGGTACTCGCAGTATTTT,TRBJ2-3,TRBV5-4,few,TRBD1
CSVRGSSSYEQYF,TGCAGTGTTCGCGGTAGCAGCTCCTACGAGCAGTACTTC,TRBJ2-7,TRBV20-1,many,-
CASRGGGSRAKNIQYF,TGTGCCAGCAGGGGGGGTGGGAGTAGAGCCAAAAACATTCAGTACTTC,TRBJ2-4,TRBV7-2,few,-
CASSVQGDGEQYF,TGTGCCAGCAGCGTCCAGGGCGATGGCGAGCAGTACTTC,TRBJ2-7,TRBV9,-,-
CATSRDFFFDRGPGGDEQFF,TGTGCCACCAGCAGAGATTTTTTTTTTGATAGGGGGCCAGGGGGTGATGAGCAGTTCTTC,TRBJ2-1,TRBV15,many,TRBD1
CASSLEGGGYEQYF,TGTGCCAGCAGCCTCGAAGGAGGGGGCTACGAGCAGTACTTC,TRBJ2-7,TRBV12-3/TRBV12-4,many,-
CASSRTGVNQPQHF,TGTGCCAGCTCCCGCACAGGGGTGAATCAGCCCCAGCATTTT,TRBJ1-5,TRBV18,-,TRBD1
CSAHRGGMNTEAFF,TGCAGTGCTCACAGGGGGGGGATGAACACTGAAGCTTTCTTT,TRBJ1-1,TRBV20-1,many,TRBD1
CASSLAGQGSEQYF,TGTGCCAGCAGCTTGGCCGGACAGGGCTCCGAGCAGTACTTC,TRBJ2-7,TRBV5-5,-,TRBD1
CASSVAPVRGGETQYF,TGTGCCAGCAGCGTAGCCCCCGTCCGGGGAGGGGAGACCCAGTACTTC,TRBJ2-5,TRBV9,-,TRBD2
CATSDSAGGSYNEQFF,TGTGCCACCAGTGATTCGGCGGGGGGGTCCTACAATGAGCAGTTCTTC,TRBJ2-1,TRBV24-1,many,TRBD2
CSVEQVTDTQYF,TGCAGCGTTGAACAGGTCACAGATACGCAGTATTTT,TRBJ2-3,TRBV29-1,many,-
CASTIGNELPGRDEKLFF,TGCGCCAGCACGATTGGAAATGAACTTCCCGGACGGGATGAAAAACTGTTTTTT,TRBJ1-4,TRBV5-1,few,-
CASSSAVSGANVLTF,TGCGCCAGCAGTTCCGCAGTCTCTGGGGCCAACGTCCTGACTTTC,TRBJ2-6,TRBV5-1,many,-
CASSHPTSVGYEQYF,TGTGCCAGCAGCCACCCGACTAGCGTCGGCTACGAGCAGTACTTC,TRBJ2-7,TRBV3-1,-,TRBD2
CASSYRYLNLRQGANTGELFF,TGTGCCAGCAGTTACCGTTATCTAAACCTACGACAGGGCGCGAACACCGGGGAGCTGTTTTTT,TRBJ2-2,TRBV6-2/TRBV6-3,many,TRBD1
CASSQSRGAQETQYF,TGTGCCAGCAGCCAATCGCGGGGAGCCCAAGAGACCCAGTACTTC,TRBJ2-5,TRBV5-4,few,-
CASSLGTGEYEQYF,TGCGCCAGCAGCTTGGGGACAGGGGAGTACGAGCAGTACTTC,TRBJ2-7,TRBV5-1,many,TRBD1
CASSQGRREREYF,TGTGCCAGCAGCCAAGGTCGGCGGGAGCGAGAGTATTTT,TRBJ2-3,TRBV7-3,few,TRBD2
CASRPAGALGEQYF,TGTGCCAGCAGGCCGGCGGGAGCCCTTGGCGAGCAGTACTTC,TRBJ2-7,TRBV7-9,few,TRBD2
CASSQEFPTGELFF,TGTGCCAGCAGCCAAGAATTCCCCACCGGGGAGCTGTTTTTT,TRBJ2-2,TRBV4-2,many,-
CASSRETGTGKVTEAFF,TGTGCCAGCAGTCGTGAAACCGGGACAGGTAAAGTCACTGAAGCTTTCTTT,TRBJ1-1,TRBV6-1,many,TRBD1
CASATMGQYNEQFF,TGTGCCAGCGCGACGATGGGACAGTACAATGAGCAGTTCTTC,TRBJ2-1,TRBV7-2,few,TRBD1
CASSSEGFQYF,TGTGCCAGCAGCTCGGAGGGGTTCCAGTACTTC,TRBJ2-5,TRBV5-4,-,-
CASSLEAKSTQYF,TGCGCCAGCAGCTTGGAAGCGAAGAGTACGCAGTATTTT,TRBJ2-3,TRBV5-1,many,-
CSVVIHEQYF,TGCAGCGTTGTCATTCACGAGCAGTACTTC,TRBJ2-7,TRBV29-1,many,-
CASSLVALGQGEETQYF,TGTGCCAGCAGCTTAGTCGCATTGGGGCAGGGTGAAGAGACCCAGTACTTC,TRBJ2-5,TRBV7-2,-,-
CSAQADSSYEQYF,TGCAGTGCCCAGGCGGACAGCTCCTACGAGCAGTACTTC,TRBJ2-7,TRBV20-1,-,-
CASSSTSGVKTQYF,TGTGCCAGCAGCTCCACTAGCGGGGTAAAGACCCAGTACTTC,TRBJ2-5,TRBV7-9,-,TRBD2
CASSHGTSNQPQHF,TGTGCCAGCAGCCACGGGACGAGCAATCAGCCCCAGCATTTT,TRBJ1-5,TRBV11-2,-,-
CASSLESRQNTEAFF,TGTGCCAGCAGCTTGGAGTCCCGACAGAACACTGAAGCTTTCTTT,TRBJ1-1,TRBV5-5,-,-
CASSRRDPPFSEQFF,TGTGCCAGCAGCCGCCGGGACCCACCGTTTAGTGAGCAGTTCTTC,TRBJ2-1,TRBV7-2,many,-
CASSLSRPLGFYEQYF,TGCGCCAGCAGCTTGTCGAGGCCATTAGGTTTCTACGAGCAGTACTTC,TRBJ2-7,TRBV5-1,many,-
CASSSTTGTGGSEQYF,TGTGCCAGCAGCTCCACCACCGGGACAGGGGGCTCCGAGCAGTACTTC,TRBJ2-7,TRBV7-2,many,TRBD1
CASSRPLWREQYF,TGTGCCAGCAGCCGCCCCTTATGGAGGGAGCAGTACTTC,TRBJ2-7,TRBV6-2/TRBV6-3,many,-
CASSLSAGNYEQYF,TGTGCCAGCTCACTTTCAGCGGGAAACTACGAGCAGTACTTC,TRBJ2-7,TRBV18,many,TRBD2
CASSESGIWDTQYF,TGTGCCAGCAGTGAAAGCGGTATATGGGATACGCAGTATTTT,TRBJ2-3,TRBV6-4,many,-
CAISGGAGTGYNEQFF,TGTGCCATCAGTGGGGGGGCAGGAACCGGGTACAATGAGCAGTTCTTC,TRBJ2-1,TRBV10-3,-,-
CASSLDGPRDTQYF,TGTGCCAGCAGCTTAGACGGCCCCAGGGATACGCAGTATTTT,TRBJ2-3,TRBV7-2,few,-
CSANPHEQYF,TGCAGTGCTAACCCCCACGAGCAGTACTTC,TRBJ2-7,TRBV20-1,-,-
CASSSNWGETQYF,TGTGCCAGCAGCTCCAACTGGGGAGAGACCCAGTACTTC,TRBJ2-5,TRBV7-2,many,-
CSVKGEPGTDTQYF,TGCAGCGTCAAGGGAGAACCTGGCACAGATACGCAGTATTTT,TRBJ2-3,TRBV29-1,-,-
CASRPGTAVETQYF,TGTGCCAGCAGGCCCGGGACCGCAGTAGAGACCCAGTACTTC,TRBJ2-5,TRBV6-2/TRBV6-3,-,-
CSVLVFNEQFF,TGCAGCGTCTTAGTGTTCAATGAGCAGTTCTTC,TRBJ2-1,TRBV29-1,few,-
CASSQGRGNTPLAKNIQYF,TGCGCCAGCAGCCAAGGTCGGGGAAACACTCCACTAGCCAAAAACATTCAGTACTTC,TRBJ2-4,TRBV4-1,many,-
CSPSGLAGDEQFF,TGCAGTCCCTCCGGGCTAGCGGGAGATGAGCAGTTCTTC,TRBJ2-1,TRBV20-1,-,TRBD2
CSARLGGLGTEAFF,TGCAGTGCTAGATTGGGGGGGCTAGGCACTGAAGCTTTCTTT,TRBJ1-1,TRBV20-1,-,-
CASSLPGGSNEQYF,TGTGCCAGCAGCTTGCCAGGGGGATCTAACGAGCAGTACTTC,TRBJ2-7,TRBV5-6,-,TRBD1
CASREREGELFF,TGTGCCAGCAGGGAGCGGGAAGGGGAGCTGTTTTTT,TRBJ2-2,TRBV7-8,many,TRBD2
CASSVEAGGVGELFF,TGTGCCAGCAGCGTAGAAGCGGGAGGGGTCGGGGAGCTGTTTTTT,TRBJ2-2,TRBV9,-,TRBD2
CASSVDTTSTDTQYF,TGTGCCAGCAGCGTGGACACTACTAGCACAGATACGCAGTATTTT,TRBJ2-3,TRBV9,-,-
CSVETGLTQETQYF,TGCAGCGTTGAAACAGGGCTCACACAAGAGACCCAGTACTTC,TRBJ2-5,TRBV29-1,many,-